Below are 10 T cell receptor beta chains sequenced from a single sample in a study of OX40 agonist ivuxolimab in advanced cancers. Data came from immunoSEQ multiplex PCR; TCRdb stores just in-frame clones and leaves some out. The repertoire holds 40,000 or so clones, around 88% seen once, with over 0.3% in the top ten. Sequences were derived from CD4+ or CD8+ T cells sorted from blood, sampled in a trial of the OX40 agonist ivuxolimab. These receptors all stem from an adult with an advanced solid tumor such as melanoma, head and neck, liver or kidney cancer.

This rearrangement joins TRBV30 to TRBJ1-1, with D unclear. V gave up 2 bases and J gave up 8 bases, with 12 bases separating them. Germline V gives CDR1 GTSNPN, CDR2 SVGIG (reference sequence). CDR3 size: 12 residues. The CDR3 sequence is CAWSFEASEAFF. CDR3 DNA: TGTGCCTGGAGTTTCGAAGCGAGCGAAGCTTTCTTT.

The rearrangement uses TRBV27 and TRBJ2-7; TRBD1 matches at 9 bases. V gave up 6 bases and J gave up 5 bases; unmatched junction bases: 8. Germline CDR1 and CDR2: MNHEY and SMNVEV (reference sequence). This CDR3 is built from 14 residues. CDR3 loop: CASRRQGGGHEQYF. CDR3 nucleotide sequence: TGTGCCAGCAGACGACAGGGGGGGGGACACGAGCAGTACTTC.

The rearrangement links TRBV5-4 to TRBJ2-5; D is possibly TRBD1 (6 bases). The CDR3 runs to 13 residues. CDR1 SGHNT and CDR2 YYREEE come from the germline V gene (reference sequence). V dropped 3 bases and J dropped 3 bases, with 9 bases sitting between them. DNA of the CDR3: TGTGCCAGCAGCTGGACAGCTGAAGAGACCCAGTACTTC. This sequence encodes CASSWTAEETQYF.

This chain uses TRBV28 with TRBJ1-5; D is undetermined. The ends were cut back, 8 bases at V and 0 bases at J, with 23 bases in the middle. The CDR3 extends over 18 amino acids. Germline loops: CDR1 MDHEN, CDR2 SYDVKM. The CDR3 spells CASEDRLGSFYSNQPQHF. The CDR3 DNA reads TGTGCCAGCGAGGATCGTCTGGGGAGCTTTTATAGCAATCAGCCCCAGCATTTT.

The chain links TRBV27 to TRBJ1-4; D gene uncertain. The V end lost 5 bases, the J end lost 4 bases, and 14 bases lay between the germline ends. The germline V gene encodes CDR1 MNHEY and CDR2 SMNVEV (reference sequence). This CDR3 region has 15 residues. The CDR3 coding sequence is TGTGCCAGCAGTCTGTCCAGGCACAATAATGAAAAACTGTTTTTT. The encoded protein is CASSLSRHNNEKLFF.

The genes are TRBV28 and TRBJ2-1; 8 nucleotides line up with TRBD1. Trimming removed 6 bases from V and 7 bases from J; junction bases left unmatched: 8. The CDR3 length is 14 residues. In germline, CDR1 is MDHEN, CDR2 SYDVKM. The CDR3, as DNA: TGTGCCAGCAGGGGACAGGCTGCCTTGAATGAGCAGTTCTTC. Encoded protein: CASRGQAALNEQFF.

The J gene is TRBJ1-4, the V gene TRBV5-1; D not resolved. The germline gives CDR1 SGHRS, CDR2 YFSETQ. V lost 2 bases, J lost 7 bases, and 12 bases lay in between. The CDR3 extends over 14 amino acids. The CDR3, as DNA: TGCGCCAGCAGCTTCGAAGGTTCGAGTGAAAAACTGTTTTTT. Protein: CASSFEGSSEKLFF.

The CDR3 DNA sequence: TGCGCCAGCAGTCAAACGGGGGGTCCTAGCGGGCAAGAGACCCAGTACTTC. Its translation is CASSQTGGPSGQETQYF. The V and J genes are TRBV23-1 and TRBJ2-5; 8 nucleotides match TRBD2. TRBV23-1 is identified as an open reading frame with a role that is uncertain. V was clipped by 2 bases and J by 2 bases; unmatched bases: 10. The CDR3 is 17 amino acids.

The chain joins TRBV2 to TRBJ1-1, with D unclear. Germline V CDR1 and CDR2: SNHLY, FYNNEI. Trimming removed 3 bases at V and 3 bases at J, with 8 bases between. The CDR3 totals 13 residues. As DNA, the CDR3 is TGTGCCAGCAGTGAGGAAGGCTACACTGAAGCTTTCTTT. Protein product: CASSEEGYTEAFF.

J is TRBJ1-3 and V is TRBV4-1; unclear D gene. From germline, CDR1 is MGHRA and CDR2 YSYEKL. Between the trimmed V and J ends, which lost 3 bases and 5 bases, there was a span of 20 bases. This CDR3 comprises 17 residues. The CDR3 DNA follows: TGCGCCAGCAGCCATTCCTCACCGACCTCTGACCGAAACACCATATATTTT. This gives the protein CASSHSSPTSDRNTIYF.